This TCR beta chain was observed in a study of cytomegalovirus exposure and HLA in healthy donors (dated by TCRdb to the late 2010s). Regarding the study in general: According to an earlier analysis of a few hundred of the donors, about 170 million T cells yielded roughly 110 million unique TCR beta sequences and about 300 Gb of sequence data. Along with the approximately 650-subject first cohort, a separate validation cohort of some 130 different subjects was used. A later genetic analysis took genome-wide SNP genotypes for about three fifths of the 666 donors and used that subset as a discovery cohort. Every discovery cohort repertoire had been produced on one sequencing platform. A later analysis re-examined previously published TCR beta repertoires from more than 650 donors and added high-resolution HLA genotyping to investigate patterns of TCR occurrence. The study combined high-throughput TCR immunosequencing, statistical association of individual TCRs with disease status, and machine learning to predict cytomegalovirus infection status. An early release that covered approximately 600 HLA-typed donors contained approximately 290 gigabases of sequencing data and 85 million to 100 million unique TCR sequences. The genetic ancestry cluster associated with self-reported Caucasian donors included 80% to 90% of the approximately 410 genotyped donors. On average, over 200,000 unique TCR beta nucleotide sequences were sequenced per donor among fewer than 500 genotyped donors of the cohort, with roughly a sixth of those sequences being non-productive. The number of typed donors differed by locus: roughly 629-640 for A, B, C, DRB1 and DQB1; some 540 for DQA1; about 600 for DPA1; and about 470 for DPB1. The study aimed to test whether signatures of past pathogen exposure could be identified by cataloging public T cell receptors. The study profiled the T cell repertoires of more than 500 subjects by immunosequencing and related them to cytomegalovirus serostatus. Alongside the repertoire data, information on donor age, sex, ethnicity and CMV serostatus was compiled. Several DR-DQ haplotypes were handled as single units for association and clustering because linkage in the cohort was strong. An earlier analysis of several hundred of the donors used high-throughput TCR beta sequencing to judge whether each TCR beta V gene segment behaved as functional or pseudogenic. Rather than using new phenotypic data, the later analysis identified candidate immune exposures from TCR beta sequences and from how often those sequences occurred across donors. HLA typing covered class I and class II loci at four-digit resolution.

The cohort was made up of 650 to 700 healthy bone marrow donors. At the time of sampling, all cohort members were nominally healthy, though unrecorded immune exposures were likely present. The donor tested CMV seronegative, placing the donor among the 350 or so seronegative members of the cohort. Every donor gave a peripheral blood sample, and the peripheral blood mononuclear cells from that sample were used for TCR beta sequencing. Genomic DNA extraction from the blood cell samples was performed with the Qiagen DNeasy Blood Extraction Kit. With respect to this clone: The target of this receptor is not known. There are no base qualities to consult, and no much larger clone falls within one base.

Points the paper makes about the study in general: CMV serostatus was the only immune exposure information available for the cohort. In both the original and validation cohorts, the classifier was reported to diagnose cytomegalovirus status with high specificity and sensitivity. A total of fewer than 200 TCR beta chains were listed by the study as associated with cytomegalovirus. Most TCR sequences were observed very rarely across donors, whereas some public TCRs were present in many individuals. An association between a missense DCLRE1C variant and V-gene and J-gene trimming of TCR beta chains was found in a later genetic analysis and replicated in an independent cohort. Linkage disequilibrium might explain the correlated functional status among segregating V segments, but an unknown experimental factor could not be excluded. Some IMGT-functional V segments, including TRBV6-2 and TRBV6-3, could not be distinguished by the 87-base-pair reads and were therefore excluded. Compared with the roughly 670-donor mean, donors in an Asian-associated ancestry cluster had fewer N-insertions in productive TCRs, according to a later genetic analysis. Three of the identified cytomegalovirus-associated TCR beta chains were confirmed in vitro to be specific for cytomegalovirus antigens. In a later analysis, TCR association rates were found to vary across HLA loci, with the most associated TCRs seen for DRB1 alleles and the fewest for HLA-C alleles. It was suggested by the authors that the approach could potentially be generalized to other disease states and immunological phenotypes. A later analysis reported that several top co-occurrence clusters appeared linked to parvovirus B19, influenza, CMV and Epstein-Barr virus. In a later analysis, most CMV-associated TCR beta chains were found to appear HLA-restricted, with HLA associations seemingly driven largely by CMV exposure. Compared with equally common non-associated chains, HLA-associated TCR beta chains in a later analysis were more clonally expanded and had lower generation probabilities. Broadly in line with IMGT annotations, most TCR beta V segments showed up in productive rearrangements about 87% or about 30% of the time in an earlier analysis of approximately 600 of the donors. Roughly uniform sequencing depth across donors was assumed in presence/absence analyses, although this assumption may not hold. When HLA alleles, especially DR and DQ, strongly co-occurred, TCR associations were difficult to assign to individual alleles. In this cohort, only TCR beta chains were sequenced, and detectable features were limited by the absence of alpha or paired-chain data. Because some donors lacked HLA typing at each locus, the association tests relied only on the typed subset. The sequencing pipeline was judged likely to have produced a cluster of highly shared sequence variants as a technical artifact. The earlier analysis of 587 of the donors excluded some 15 rarely observed V segments, including chromosome 9 orphons, because counts were too low. A further reported finding was that TCR beta sequences accurately predicted the HLA-A and HLA-B alleles for most subjects in the first cohort. Specific HLA alleles were associated with over 15,000 TCR beta sequences at a false discovery rate of 0.05 in a later analysis.

From the cysteine up to the phenylalanine, the CDR3 has a length of 14 residues. Kept here is only the CDR3 DNA, which spans 42 bases and is read in frame from base 1. V lost 6 bases and J lost 8 bases, and the count of bases not matched to a germline gene is 9. CDR1 is given as ENHRY and CDR2 as SYGVKD, both from the germline V gene. The library was generated by the immunoSEQ multiplex PCR assay. For the multiplex PCR, a mixture combining 60 forward primers for TCR Vbeta segments and 13 reverse primers for TCR Jbeta segments was used. The CDR3 region of rearranged TCR beta genes was amplified from genomic DNA with a multiplex PCR assay. The Illumina HiSeq System was used to sequence the amplified TCR beta libraries as 87-base-pair reads. The authors' pipeline ran thus. A later analysis tallied around 80 million unique TCR beta chains across the 650 to 750 repertoires, and around 12 million of those chains were shared by two or more donors. Raw reads were error-corrected and collapsed into unique sequences by a nearest-neighbor algorithm in which closely related sequences were merged to remove PCR and sequencing errors. CDR3 sequences were aligned to IMGT reference sequences to assign V, D and J gene segments. For a sequence to be retained, a match of at least six nucleotides was required to both a V gene segment and a J gene segment. Rearrangements were classified as productive when the CDR3 lacked stop codons and remained in frame with V and J, and all other rearrangements were classified as non-productive. CDR3 was defined according to IMGT convention as the region running from the second conserved V-encoded cysteine to the conserved J-encoded phenylalanine. The earlier analysis of about 590 of the donors excluded sequences that lacked an unambiguous match to a single V gene segment. In an earlier analysis of around 590 of the donors, a V segment was called functional when productive rearrangements were above 56.7%, and segregating when the standard deviation between donors exceeded 5%. A statistical classification framework was built to diagnose cytomegalovirus status from the catalog of TCR beta chain sequences. In a later analysis, V and J genes were assigned by comparing TCR nucleotide sequences against IMGT/GENE-DB human TR gene sequences. A later analysis assigned CDR3 sequences and most-parsimonious VDJ recombination scenarios with the TCRdist pipeline. In a later analysis, every TCR beta chain was defined by the combination of its CDR3 amino acid sequence and its V-gene family, and reads without a unique V-gene family were dropped. To address suspected cross-contamination and a sequencing artifact, a later analysis removed 592 highly shared, low-generation-probability nucleotide sequences. A later analysis calculated a clonal expansion index for each public chain from normalized within-repertoire ranks of inferred template counts. In a later analysis, generation probabilities were computed using a VDJ recombination model fitted to out-of-frame rearrangements, and the results were checked against IGoR. Hypergeometric tests were used in a later analysis to score TCR-TCR, TCR-HLA and TCR-CMV co-occurrence, with a repertoire-size bias correction applied to the TCR pairs. In a later analysis, false discovery rates were estimated by permuting HLA or CMV assignments 20 times. In a later analysis, co-occurring TCRs were grouped using DBSCAN, with TCRdist sequence similarity added in when clustering inside HLA-allele-positive subsets. Co-occurrence clustering excluded repertoires with fewer than 30,000 or more than 120,000 public chains, plus five with anomalous nucleotide sharing. TCRdb retrieved this table from immuneACCESS and kept in-frame rearrangements only. Not all clones are present; in checked studies, unresolved V genes account for under half, and no reason is known for the remainder. V and J calls plus clone size are reproduced from that table; the DNA served to infer D and trimming. The sample records approximately 98,000 clones, around two thirds of which are singletons. The ten largest clonotypes hold 1.5% to 2% of the sample.

The sequence was obtained from a male donor in good health and CMV-seronegative. Sequencing was carried out using PBMCs. The rearrangement joined TRBV10-3 to TRBJ1-4; 7 of the junction bases match TRBD1. The CDR3 here reads CAISQGQPPEKLFF. The DNA sequence is given as TGTGCCATCAGCCAGGGACAGCCCCCCGAAAAACTGTTTTTT.